This TCR beta chain is from a study of CD8+ T cells in alopecia areata. Overall study context: Disease severity was quantified as SALT score of affected scalp area.

Trimming pared 5 bases from V and 2 bases from J, leaving 16 bases between. The CDR3 loop spans 16 amino acids. Germline-derived CDR1 and CDR2 are MNHEY and SMNVEV (reference sequence). Stated treatment: oral pan-JAK inhibitor, 5-10 mg twice daily. Lesional scalp tissue (obtained by punch biopsy) and peripheral blood were collected from alopecia areata patients. This clone turned up a few times. Its specificity is not known. Study-wide results and caveats: Scalp clonality dropped significantly under tofacitinib, as did expanded CD8+ top-100 clones.

Following extraction, RNA underwent reverse transcription to cDNA, which served as the sequencing template. The method was immunoSEQ multiplex PCR; TCRdb's version includes in-frame clones alone and lacks a portion of them. This sample has some 110,000 clones, with roughly 58% found just once. The sequence was obtained from a human donor with alopecia areata. The chain employs TRBV27 and TRBJ2-1; D may correspond to TRBD1 or TRBD2 (5 bases each). The sequencing here drew on CD8+ T cells sorted from blood, taken at week 4, from a patient treated with tofacitinib. This chain's CDR3 is CASSIDRRLTYNEQFF. The DNA for the CDR3 is TGTGCCAGCAGTATCGACAGAAGACTAACCTACAATGAGCAGTTCTTC.